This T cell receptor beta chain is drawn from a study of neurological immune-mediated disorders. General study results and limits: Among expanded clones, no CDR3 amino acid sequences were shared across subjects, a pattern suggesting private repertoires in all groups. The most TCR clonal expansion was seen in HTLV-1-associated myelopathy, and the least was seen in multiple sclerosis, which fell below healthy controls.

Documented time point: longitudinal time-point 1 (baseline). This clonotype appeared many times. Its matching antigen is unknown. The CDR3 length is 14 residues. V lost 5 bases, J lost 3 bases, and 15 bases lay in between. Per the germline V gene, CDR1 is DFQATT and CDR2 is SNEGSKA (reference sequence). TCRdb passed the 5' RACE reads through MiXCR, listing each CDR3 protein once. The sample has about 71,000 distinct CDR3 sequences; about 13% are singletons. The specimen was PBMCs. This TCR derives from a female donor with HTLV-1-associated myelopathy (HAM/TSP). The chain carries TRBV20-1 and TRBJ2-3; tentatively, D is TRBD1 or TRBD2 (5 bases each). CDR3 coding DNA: TGCAGTGCTGGGAGTCCCGGGGCTACAGATACGCAGTATTTT. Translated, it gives CSAGSPGATDTQYF.